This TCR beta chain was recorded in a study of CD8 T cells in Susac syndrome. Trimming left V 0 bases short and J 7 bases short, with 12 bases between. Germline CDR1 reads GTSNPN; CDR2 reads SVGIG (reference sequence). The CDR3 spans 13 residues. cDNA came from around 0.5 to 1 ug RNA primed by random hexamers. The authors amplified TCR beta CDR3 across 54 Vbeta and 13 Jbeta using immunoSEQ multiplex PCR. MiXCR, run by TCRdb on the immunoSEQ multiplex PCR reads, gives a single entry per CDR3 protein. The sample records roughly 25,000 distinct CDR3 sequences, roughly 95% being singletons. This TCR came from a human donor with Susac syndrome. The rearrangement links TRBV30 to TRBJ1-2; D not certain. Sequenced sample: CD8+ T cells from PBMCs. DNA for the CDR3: TGTGCCTGGAGTGTTGTAGGGAGGAGTGGCTACACCTTC. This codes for CAWSVVGRSGYTF.